This T cell receptor beta chain was captured by sequencing in a study of naive and memory T cell subsets. General study points: In CD4 and CD8 cells, diversity dropped from naive through EMRA. Especially in CD8 cells, naive repertoires contained a few larger clonotypes, possibly CD45RA-re-expressing memory cells.

Trimming took 3 bases from V and 6 from J, leaving 6 bases between them. The CDR3 consists of 12 residues. This clonotype was seen repeatedly, ten times or more. Its antigen is undetermined. An equimolar mix of two oligonucleotides served as the beta constant-region primer for TRBC1 and TRBC2. Nested alpha and beta constant-region primers with the SP2 primer drove four PCR rounds on ligated cDNA. Ligation attached a single-stranded oligonucleotide with a 12-nucleotide UMI and the SP2 primer to the cDNA 3' end. TCRdb re-derived calls from the UMI-ligation and nested PCR reads in MiXCR, one entry per CDR3 protein. The data show 150,000 or so distinct CDR3 sequences, roughly 20% seen once. After CD4 positive bead selection, the CD4-negative fraction gave CD8 T cells.

This receptor was taken from a human donor in good health. Sequenced sample: naive CD4+ T cells from blood. The V gene is TRBV12-3 or TRBV12-4, the J gene TRBJ2-1; D not certain. DNA of the CDR3: TGTGCCAGCAGTTTCACTACCAATGAGCAGTTCTTC. This encodes CASSFTTNEQFF.